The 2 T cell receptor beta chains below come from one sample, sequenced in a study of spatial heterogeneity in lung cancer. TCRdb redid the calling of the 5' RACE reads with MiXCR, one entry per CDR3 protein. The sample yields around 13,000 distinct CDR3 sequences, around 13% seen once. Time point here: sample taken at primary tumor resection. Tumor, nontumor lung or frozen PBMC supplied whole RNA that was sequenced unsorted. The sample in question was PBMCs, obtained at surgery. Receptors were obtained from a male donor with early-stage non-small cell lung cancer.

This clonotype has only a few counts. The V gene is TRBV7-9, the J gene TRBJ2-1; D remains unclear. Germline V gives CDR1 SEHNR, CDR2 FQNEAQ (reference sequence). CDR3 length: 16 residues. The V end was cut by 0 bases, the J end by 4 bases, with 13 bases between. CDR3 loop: CASSLASTHLYNEQFF. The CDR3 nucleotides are TGTGCCAGCAGCTTAGCAAGTACACACTTATACAATGAGCAGTTCTTC.

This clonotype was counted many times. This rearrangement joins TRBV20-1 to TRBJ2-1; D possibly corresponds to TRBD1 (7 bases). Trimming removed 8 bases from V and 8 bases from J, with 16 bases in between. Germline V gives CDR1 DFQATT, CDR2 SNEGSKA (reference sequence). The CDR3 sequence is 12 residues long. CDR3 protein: CSPSEGADEQFF. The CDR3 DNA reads TGCAGTCCCTCGGAGGGGGCGGATGAGCAGTTCTTC.